The 32 T cell receptor beta chains below all came from one sample that was sequenced in a study of neurological immune-mediated disorders. Using its own MiXCR run on the 5' RACE reads, TCRdb lists one record per CDR3 protein. The sample has 70,000 to 90,000 distinct CDR3 sequences; nearly 6% are singletons. The time point is: longitudinal time-point 2. The source material was PBMCs. The source of these receptors is a woman aged 60 to 75 with multiple sclerosis.

This clonotype was recorded at least ten times. This rearrangement joins TRBV5-5 to TRBJ1-4; no reliable D call. CDR1 is SGHKS and CDR2 is YYEKEE in the germline V gene (reference sequence). This CDR3 has 13 amino acids. Trimming took off 0 bases at V and 10 bases at J, with 10 bases between the two ends. The chain's CDR3 is CASSLGAGGKLFF. CDR3 DNA: TGTGCCAGCAGCTTGGGGGCAGGCGGAAAACTGTTTTTT.

There are a few counts of this clonotype. The chain is built from TRBV29-1 and TRBJ1-1; D unresolved. The CDR3 has 12 amino acids. The germline gives CDR1 SQVTM, CDR2 ANQGSEA. V was cut by 1 base and J by 6 bases, with 9 bases left in between. CDR3 amino acids: CSVEAFGSEAFF. The CDR3 DNA reads as TGCAGCGTTGAAGCGTTCGGTTCTGAAGCTTTCTTT.

This clonotype has a count of ten or more. The V gene is TRBV12-3 or TRBV12-4, the J gene TRBJ1-2, with D unclear. The CDR3 is made up of 13 amino acids. V was trimmed by 1 base and J by 1 base, leaving 4 bases between them. The CDR3 reads CASSLVRNYGYTF. The CDR3 bases are TGTGCCAGCAGTTTAGTACGTAACTATGGCTACACCTTC.

This clonotype occurred many times. The chain recombines TRBV20-1 with TRBJ2-1; 14 nucleotides match TRBD2. Germline V CDR1 and CDR2: DFQATT, SNEGSKA (reference sequence). V lost 0 bases to trimming and J lost 3 bases; unmatched junction nucleotides: 4. CDR3 length equals 17 residues. The DNA for the CDR3 is TGCAGTGCTAGAGATCCGGGACTAGCGGGGGACTACAATGAGCAGTTCTTC. Translated: CSARDPGLAGDYNEQFF.

This clonotype was recorded many times. The V gene is TRBV4-1, the J gene TRBJ1-6; D remains ambiguous. Germline values: CDR1 MGHRA, CDR2 YSYEKL. The CDR3 is 16 residues long. V lost 1 base and J 9 bases, leaving 16 bases between the germline ends. Here the CDR3 DNA reads TGCGCCAGCAGCCAAGTTCGGAGCTCCTTGGGTTCACCCCTCCACTTT. This codes for CASSQVRSSLGSPLHF.

This clonotype was seen once. This sequence may be a read error, since a much larger clone differs from it by one base. The CDR3 region is CASSQGHQVDNEQIF. The CDR3 DNA reads as TGTGCCAGCAGCCAGGGACACCAGGTTGACAATGAGCAGATCTTC. The chain has TRBV3-1 and TRBJ2-1; D may be TRBD1 (6 bases). This CDR3 region has 15 residues. The V gene's germline CDR1 is LGHDT and CDR2 YNNKEL (reference sequence).

The table lists this clonotype with many counts. V gene TRBV5-1 combines with J gene TRBJ2-7, with D maybe TRBD2 (5 bases). The CDR3 extends over 15 amino acids. The germline gives CDR1 SGHRS, CDR2 YFSETQ. V was shortened by 6 bases and J by 2 bases, with 18 bases between the two germline ends. As DNA, the CDR3 is TGCGCCAGCACCACCGGACTCCAAGGAACCTACGAGCAGTACTTC. Protein sequence: CASTTGLQGTYEQYF. The variable domain in full, with the rest retrieved from reference TRBV5-1 and TRBJ2-7, is KAGVTQTPRYLIKTRGQQVTLSCSPISGHRSVSWYQQTPGQGLQFLFEYFSETQRNKGNFPGRFSGRQFSNSRSEMNVSTLELGDSALYLCASTTGLQGTYEQYFGPGTRLTVT.

This clonotype was counted many times. The chain joins TRBV9 to TRBJ2-5, with a tentative D call TRBD2 (5 bases). The germline V gene has CDR1 SGDLS and CDR2 YYNGEE. The V and J ends lost 0 bases and 7 bases respectively, with 16 bases between them. This CDR3 is 15 amino acids long. The CDR3 reads CASSVAVAAEGTQYF. The CDR3 region has the DNA TGTGCCAGCAGCGTAGCGGTGGCGGCAGAGGGGACCCAGTACTTC.

In its sample, this clonotype was seen many times. J is TRBJ2-1 and V is TRBV27; the match to TRBD1 covers 7 bases. This CDR3 is 17 amino acids long. CDR1 is MNHEY and CDR2 is SMNVEV in the germline V gene (reference sequence). With V trimmed by 5 bases and J by 15 bases, 25 bases remained unmatched. The CDR3 nucleotides are TGTGCCAGCAGTAGCCTCCCAGGGGGTATTGTTGTTGGCGAGGGGTTCTTC. This codes for CASSSLPGGIVVGEGFF.

This clonotype was detected many times. This chain connects TRBV14 to TRBJ2-1, with 8 bases aligning to TRBD2. The CDR3 spans 17 residues. V was pared by 2 bases and J by 0 bases, with 6 bases of the junction left unmatched. CDR1 SGHDN and CDR2 FVKESK come from the germline V gene. The CDR3 nucleotides are TGTGCCAGCAGCCAATACCCACTAGCGGCCTCCTACAATGAGCAGTTCTTC. It encodes CASSQYPLAASYNEQFF.

This clonotype came up many times. J is TRBJ1-1 and V is TRBV5-1; tentatively, D is TRBD1 (5 bases). V gave up 0 bases and J gave up 3 bases, with 9 bases separating them. The germline CDR1 and CDR2 sequences are SGHRS and YFSETQ. This CDR3 contains 14 residues. CDR3 region: CASSLGGGDTEAFF. The CDR3 DNA follows: TGCGCCAGCAGCTTGGGTGGGGGGGACACTGAAGCTTTCTTT.

Many counts were recorded for this clonotype. The J gene is TRBJ1-2, the V gene TRBV20-1; D not certain. This CDR3 has 13 amino acids. Trimming shortened V by 1 base and J by 4 bases, and 10 bases separated the two germline ends. Germline CDR1 is DFQATT and CDR2 is SNEGSKA (reference sequence). Here the CDR3 reads CSARGPVIYGYTF. In DNA, the CDR3 is TGCAGTGCTAGAGGTCCGGTGATCTATGGCTACACCTTC.

This clonotype has a count of ten or more. The V gene is TRBV7-8, the J gene TRBJ2-1; 8 bases map to TRBD2. V lost 0 bases and J lost 9; bases outside the gene matches: 4. Looked up from germline, CDR1 is SGHVS and CDR2 is FQNEAQ. The CDR3 extends over 14 amino acids. CDR3 bases: TGTGCCAGCAGCTTAGCCGGGGGGGCTGGTGAGCAGTTCTTC. It encodes CASSLAGGAGEQFF.

This clonotype showed up just a few times. This rearrangement joins TRBV18 to TRBJ2-7; maybe TRBD1 (6 bases). The V and J ends lost 2 bases and 0 bases respectively, with 8 bases between them. This CDR3 region has 14 residues. Germline loops: CDR1 KGHSH, CDR2 LQKENI. CDR3 DNA: TGTGCCAGCTCACCATGGACAGACTCCTACGAGCAGTACTTC. Translating it yields CASSPWTDSYEQYF.

In this sample, this clonotype turned up many times. The rearrangement uses TRBV12-3 or TRBV12-4 and TRBJ1-3, with D uncertain. CDR3 length equals 11 residues. Deletions cut 7 bases from V and 8 bases from J, with 9 bases between. In DNA form, the CDR3 reads TGTGCCAGCACCATTGCGGACACCATATATTTT. Protein: CASTIADTIYF.

This clonotype showed up many times. This sequence joins TRBV12-3 or TRBV12-4 and TRBJ1-6, with D hard to call. The V end lost 3 bases, the J end lost 7 bases, and 10 bases lay between the germline ends. The CDR3 length is 14 residues. CDR3 in DNA: TGTGCCAGCAGTTTTTCCAAGTTAAATTCACCCCTCCACTTT. Protein sequence: CASSFSKLNSPLHF.

Ten or more counts support this clonotype. The chain combines TRBV5-1 with TRBJ2-7, with TRBD1 matching over 8 bases. CDR3 length: 17 residues. Trimming took 1 base from V and 2 from J; bases not matched to a gene: 11. Germline V lookup: CDR1 SGHRS, CDR2 YFSETQ. The CDR3 DNA sequence: TGCGCCAGCAGCTTGTCAACATCAGGGGGCCTCCCCTACGAGCAGTACTTC. This codes for CASSLSTSGGLPYEQYF.

This clonotype was counted ten times or more. The chain recombines TRBV5-1 with TRBJ1-1; the D is unclear. Germline CDR1 SGHRS, CDR2 YFSETQ. CDR3 length: 13 amino acids. Trimming pared 7 bases from V and 4 bases from J, leaving 14 bases between. CDR3 residues: CASFRTVGTEAFF. The CDR3, as DNA: TGCGCCAGCTTCCGAACTGTGGGCACTGAAGCTTTCTTT.

In this sample, this clonotype turned up many times. This chain joins TRBV7-2 and TRBJ2-7; perhaps TRBD2 as D (5 bases). Germline CDR1 is SGHTA and CDR2 is FQGNSA. V shed 4 bases and J shed 3 bases, with 10 bases lying between them. The CDR3 runs 13 residues. The CDR3 here is CASSYSGNYEQYF. Here the CDR3 DNA reads TGTGCCAGCAGCTATTCCGGGAACTACGAGCAGTACTTC.

The sample holds many counts of this clonotype. This chain joins TRBV5-6 and TRBJ2-7; no definite D call. The length of the CDR3 is 13 residues. Trimming cost V 3 bases and J 2 bases, with 9 bases left between them. Germline loops: CDR1 SGHDT, CDR2 YYEEEE. The CDR3 bases are TGTGCCAGCAGCTCGGTGGTTACCTACGAGCAGTACTTC. It codes for CASSSVVTYEQYF.

This clonotype showed up many times. The chain employs TRBV7-2 and TRBJ2-7, with D possibly TRBD2 on 5 matching bases. Looked up from germline, CDR1 is SGHTA and CDR2 is FQGNSA. Trimming stripped 5 bases from V and 2 bases from J, with 16 bases between. The CDR3 has 15 amino acids. CDR3: CASSTATSPAYEQYF. CDR3 nucleotide sequence: TGTGCCAGCAGCACTGCAACTAGTCCCGCCTACGAGCAGTACTTC.

In this sample, this clonotype turned up many times. The V and J genes are TRBV5-1 and TRBJ2-7; no clear D gene. V was cut by 3 bases and J by 6 bases, with 10 bases left in between. CDR1 and CDR2 (germline): SGHRS, YFSETQ. The CDR3 is 12 residues long. The CDR3 region has the DNA TGCGCCAGCAGCTACCCGGCGGCCGAGCAGTACTTC. Amino acids: CASSYPAAEQYF.

This clonotype has a count of ten or more. This chain connects TRBV20-1 to TRBJ1-3; D gene uncertain. This CDR3 region has 14 residues. With 4 bases removed from V and 2 bases from J, the gap between germline ends came to 12 bases. From germline, CDR1 is DFQATT and CDR2 SNEGSKA (reference sequence). CDR3 nucleotide sequence: TGCAGTGCTACCTGGGGTGGAGCTGGAAACACCATATATTTT. It encodes CSATWGGAGNTIYF.

Ten or more counts support this clonotype. This chain uses TRBV5-1 with TRBJ2-5; 11 nucleotides match TRBD2. The J segment lost 5 bases and the V segment lost 5 bases, leaving 8 bases of the junction unmatched. Looked up from germline, CDR1 is SGHRS and CDR2 is YFSETQ. The CDR3 loop spans 15 amino acids. CDR3 DNA: TGCGCCAGCAGTGGTAGCGGGGGGGCCGGTGAGACCCAGTACTTC. This translates into CASSGSGGAGETQYF.

This clonotype was detected many times. The chain combines TRBV28 with TRBJ2-7; 12 positions match TRBD1. Trimming took 6 bases from V and 3 from J; bases not matched to a gene: 9. This CDR3 contains 16 residues. Germline assignment: CDR1 MDHEN and CDR2 SYDVKM. CDR3 in amino acids: CASSTPGQGAGYEQYF. CDR3 DNA: TGTGCCAGCAGCACCCCGGGACAGGGGGCGGGCTACGAGCAGTACTTC.

This clonotype appeared many times. The chain employs TRBV28 and TRBJ2-7; the match to TRBD1 covers 7 bases. J was trimmed by 2 bases and V by 6 bases; bases with no gene match: 10. CDR3 length: 15 residues. Looked up from germline, CDR1 is MDHEN and CDR2 is SYDVKM. This chain's CDR3 is CASRKGGTGAYEQYF. The DNA of the CDR3 is TGTGCCAGCAGAAAAGGGGGAACAGGGGCCTACGAGCAGTACTTC.

This clonotype was seen repeatedly, ten times or more. The genes are TRBV20-1 and TRBJ2-1; TRBD2 aligns across 10 bases. Germline V gene data show CDR1 as DFQATT and CDR2 as SNEGSKA (reference sequence). The length of the CDR3 is 15 residues. V shed 0 bases, J shed 12 bases, and the junction held 11 bases outside the gene matches. CDR3 region: CSARDLAGAGQGQFF. CDR3 DNA: TGCAGTGCTAGAGATCTAGCGGGGGCCGGCCAGGGGCAGTTCTTC.

At least ten counts were recorded for this clonotype. The rearrangement joins TRBV14 to TRBJ2-1, with 13 nucleotides matching TRBD2. Germline-derived CDR1 and CDR2 are SGHDN and FVKESK. The CDR3 sequence is 15 residues long. V shed 5 bases and J 4 bases; nucleotides not matched to a gene: 2. This CDR3 reads CASSELAGGYNEQFF. The CDR3 DNA follows: TGTGCCAGCAGCGAACTAGCGGGGGGGTACAATGAGCAGTTCTTC.

This clonotype was seen at least ten times. The chain uses TRBV5-1 and TRBJ2-3; 15 bases match TRBD2. This CDR3 comprises 15 residues. V was clipped by 9 bases and J by 4 bases; unmatched bases: 6. Per the germline V gene, CDR1 is SGHRS and CDR2 is YFSETQ. CDR3 loop: CATRTSGGVADTQYF. CDR3 DNA sequence: TGCGCCACCCGGACTAGCGGGGGGGTGGCAGATACGCAGTATTTT.

Ten or more counts support this clonotype. The CDR3 loop is CSAGTTQEAFF. DNA for the CDR3: TGCAGCGCCGGGACGACGCAAGAAGCTTTCTTT. J is TRBJ1-1 and V is TRBV29-1; maybe TRBD1 (5 bases). Germline V CDR1 and CDR2: SQVTM, ANQGSEA. V lost 7 bases and J lost 8, with 14 bases in between. This CDR3 contains 11 residues.

This clonotype was recorded at least ten times. This chain connects TRBV5-1 to TRBJ1-1; maybe TRBD1 (5 bases). There are 14 residues in the CDR3. Trimming took 2 bases from V and 1 from J, leaving 9 bases between them. Germline V gene sequence: CDR1 SGHRS, CDR2 YFSETQ. The CDR3 sequence is CASSFQGRNTEAFF. CDR3 DNA: TGCGCCAGCAGCTTCCAGGGAAGGAACACTGAAGCTTTCTTT. The full variable domain, completed using reference TRBV5-1 and TRBJ1-1, is KAGVTQTPRYLIKTRGQQVTLSCSPISGHRSVSWYQQTPGQGLQFLFEYFSETQRNKGNFPGRFSGRQFSNSRSEMNVSTLELGDSALYLCASSFQGRNTEAFFGQGTRLTVV.

This clonotype was detected ten times or more. The V call is TRBV18, the J call TRBJ2-2; D not certain. The CDR3 extends over 16 amino acids. Germline V gene lookup returns CDR1 KGHSH and CDR2 LQKENI. The ends were cut back, 0 bases at V and 1 base at J, with 9 bases in the middle. The CDR3: CASSPPFPRNTGELFF. The CDR3 region has the DNA TGTGCCAGCTCACCACCGTTCCCGAGGAACACCGGGGAGCTGTTTTTT.